This TCR beta chain came from a study of response to subunit inactivated influenza vaccine. Details on this clonotype: Its antigen is unknown.

TCRdb reanalysed the RT-PCR reads using MiXCR and keeps one entry per CDR3 protein. The sample lists 500,000 or so distinct CDR3 sequences, roughly 9.7% occurring once. Findings and caveats of the study: Authors proposed each seasonal influenza vaccination draws in few new T cells.

The germline V gene encodes CDR1 WSHSY and CDR2 SAAADI. The CDR3 runs 16 residues. J was trimmed by 5 bases and V by 4 bases; bases with no gene match: 9. This sequence was found in a man between 50 and 59 years old who received an inactivated influenza vaccine. Sample: PBMCs from blood, taken more than 35 days after vaccination. The V gene is TRBV10-2, the J gene TRBJ2-2, with 8 bases that match TRBD2. The CDR3 bases are TGCGCCAGCAGTGTTACTGGACTAGCTCGTACCGGGGAGCTGTTTTTT. Residues: CASSVTGLARTGELFF.